Each of the 10 T cell receptor beta chains below was sequenced from the same sample in a study of cytomegalovirus exposure and HLA in healthy donors. Profiled with immunoSEQ multiplex PCR; TCRdb holds only in-frame clones, not every one. The sample consists of 85,000 to 90,000 clones, 95% to 97% of them appearing once. The sequenced sample was PBMCs. These receptors were obtained from a man younger than 35 in good health and CMV-seronegative.

This sequence joins TRBV19 and TRBJ2-7, with TRBD2 identical over 13 bases. CDR1 is LNHDA, CDR2 SQIVND, per germline (reference sequence). This CDR3 contains 16 residues. Losses at the gene ends were 3 bases for V and 6 bases for J; bases not matched to a gene: 8. The CDR3 region is CASSIGGLAGIGEQYF. The CDR3 nucleotides read TGTGCCAGTAGTATCGGGGGACTAGCGGGAATCGGCGAGCAGTACTTC.

The genes are TRBV7-6 and TRBJ1-2; perhaps TRBD1 as D (6 bases). CDR3 length: 15 amino acids. Germline values: CDR1 SGHVS, CDR2 FNYEAQ. Trimming took 1 base from V and 4 from J, leaving 13 bases between them. For the CDR3, the DNA is TGTGCCAGCAGCTTAGGGGAGGGGGGCATCTATGGCTACACCTTC. Translated: CASSLGEGGIYGYTF.

J is TRBJ1-1 and V is TRBV19; 7 bases are a match to TRBD1. The CDR3 spans 14 residues. Germline CDR1 is LNHDA and CDR2 is SQIVND (reference sequence). J was trimmed by 0 bases and V by 4 bases; bases with no gene match: 2. This chain's CDR3 is CASSKGALNTEAFF. In DNA form, the CDR3 reads TGTGCCAGTAGTAAGGGGGCTCTGAACACTGAAGCTTTCTTT.

The chain combines TRBV28 with TRBJ1-2, with D maybe TRBD1 (5 bases). V was shortened by 7 bases and J by 4 bases, with 13 bases between the two germline ends. Germline CDR1 is MDHEN and CDR2 is SYDVKM. The CDR3 extends over 13 amino acids. The chain's CDR3 is CASTGGDPYGYTF. The CDR3 DNA reads TGTGCCAGCACCGGAGGGGACCCCTATGGCTACACCTTC.

V usage is TRBV2 and J usage is TRBJ2-7, with 10 bases matching TRBD1. The CDR3 spans 14 residues. The V gene end was trimmed by 10 bases and the J gene end by 4 bases; junction bases not matched to a gene: 10. Germline lookup yields CDR1 SNHLY and CDR2 FYNNEI. CDR3 sequence (DNA): TGTGCCATCTCAACCGGGACAGGGGTATACGAGCAGTACTTC. Its translation is CAISTGTGVYEQYF.

The chain is built from TRBV6-5 and TRBJ1-1, with D unresolved. Trimming cost V 7 bases and J 1 base, with 10 bases left between them. The length of the CDR3 is 13 residues. Per germline, CDR1 MNHEY and CDR2 SVGAGI. CDR3 nucleotide sequence: TGTGCCAGCACTTGGCGGGGGAACACTGAAGCTTTCTTT. Its translation: CASTWRGNTEAFF.

This chain links TRBV5-4 with TRBJ2-7; the match to TRBD2 covers 11 bases. Germline-derived CDR1 and CDR2 are SGHNT and YYREEE (reference sequence). The CDR3 spans 15 residues. Germline trimming cut 4 bases from V and 0 bases from J; bases unmatched to any gene: 3. The CDR3 loop is CASSGLAGGSYEQYF. As DNA, the CDR3 is TGTGCCAGCAGCGGCCTAGCGGGGGGCTCCTACGAGCAGTACTTC.

The chain combines TRBV6-1 with TRBJ2-3; the match to TRBD2 covers 8 bases. Germline V CDR1 and CDR2: MNHNS, SASEGT. With 2 bases clipped from V and 6 bases from J, the junction kept 10 bases outside the gene matches. The CDR3 sequence is 16 residues long. The CDR3 DNA sequence: TGTGCCAGCAGTGAATGGGCGGGAGGAGGTATGGATACGCAGTATTTT. As protein: CASSEWAGGGMDTQYF.

The chain links TRBV28 to TRBJ2-7; 8 positions agree with TRBD2. This CDR3 region has 14 residues. V lost 5 bases and J lost 5; bases outside the gene matches: 8. CDR1 is MDHEN and CDR2 is SYDVKM in the germline V gene. The CDR3 nucleotides read TGTGCCAGCAGTCCCCGGGGGGGAATCGACGAGCAGTACTTC. It yields the protein CASSPRGGIDEQYF.

The V gene is TRBV7-2, the J gene TRBJ1-5, with TRBD1 as a possible D gene (6 bases). This CDR3 spans 13 amino acids. The V and J ends lost 5 bases and 6 bases respectively, with 11 bases between them. CDR1 and CDR2 from the germline V gene are SGHTA and FQGNSA. The DNA for the CDR3 is TGTGCCAGCAGCCAAGGGGGGGGTCAGCCCCAGCATTTT. Encoded protein: CASSQGGGQPQHF.